What follows are 5 T cell receptor beta chains derived from one specimen sequenced in a study of cytomegalovirus exposure and HLA in healthy donors (dated by TCRdb to about 2017). The receptor library was made with the immunoSEQ multiplex PCR assay. The multiplex PCR relied on a mix of 60 forward primers for TCR Vbeta segments and 13 reverse primers for TCR Jbeta segments. TCRdb re-hosts the immuneACCESS table, in-frame sequences only. Its copies lack some clones; in the studies checked, an unresolved V gene accounts for under half of them, and the cause for the rest is not known. Counted in this sample were roughly 200,000 clones; over 80% of them appeared once. Roughly 0.66% of the sample comes from the top ten. The material sequenced was PBMCs. These receptors all stem from a boy aged 2-15 years in good health and CMV-seronegative.

CDR3 bases: TGTGCCAGTAGTACCTCGACAGGGGGCGCATGGGCTAATGAAAAACTGTTTTTT. Translating gives CASSTSTGGAWANEKLFF. The chain combines TRBV19 with TRBJ1-4, with 10 nucleotides matching TRBD1. This CDR3 is 18 amino acids long. The germline V gene encodes CDR1 LNHDA and CDR2 SQIVND (reference sequence). V gave up 4 bases and J gave up 3 bases; unmatched junction bases: 11.

The chain has TRBV9 and TRBJ2-5; D is possibly TRBD2 (6 bases). This CDR3 has 15 amino acids. Trimming removed 3 bases at V and 4 bases at J, with 16 bases between. In germline, CDR1 is SGDLS, CDR2 YYNGEE. CDR3 amino acids: CASSAAERRGETQYF. The CDR3 DNA is TGTGCCAGCAGCGCTGCGGAAAGGCGGGGAGAGACCCAGTACTTC.

The gene calls are TRBV4-1 and TRBJ2-5; D is undetermined. The CDR3 covers 16 residues. Germline-derived CDR1 and CDR2 are MGHRA and YSYEKL. Trimming took 0 bases from V and 5 from J, leaving 16 bases between them. CDR3 DNA: TGCGCCAGCAGCCAAGAAAGAGAAAAGAAGCGTGAGACCCAGTACTTC. Translating gives CASSQEREKKRETQYF.

This chain links TRBV6-5 with TRBJ2-5; perhaps TRBD1 as D (6 bases). The CDR3 spans 13 residues. Germline CDR1 and CDR2: MNHEY and SVGAGI. V lost 6 bases, J lost 5 bases, and 13 bases lay in between. CDR3 loop: CASSKQGGETQYF. The DNA for the CDR3 is TGTGCCAGCAGCAAACAGGGTGGGGAGACCCAGTACTTC.

This clone was seen a single time. The rearrangement joins TRBV18 to TRBJ1-1, with D tentatively TRBD1 (6 bases). V was clipped by 10 bases and J by 10 bases, with 25 bases between them. From germline, CDR1 is KGHSH and CDR2 LQKENI. CDR3 length: 14 residues. The CDR3 spells CANSPKQGLIGAFF. The CDR3 DNA sequence: TGTGCCAACTCCCCGAAACAGGGTCTGATTGGAGCTTTCTTT.